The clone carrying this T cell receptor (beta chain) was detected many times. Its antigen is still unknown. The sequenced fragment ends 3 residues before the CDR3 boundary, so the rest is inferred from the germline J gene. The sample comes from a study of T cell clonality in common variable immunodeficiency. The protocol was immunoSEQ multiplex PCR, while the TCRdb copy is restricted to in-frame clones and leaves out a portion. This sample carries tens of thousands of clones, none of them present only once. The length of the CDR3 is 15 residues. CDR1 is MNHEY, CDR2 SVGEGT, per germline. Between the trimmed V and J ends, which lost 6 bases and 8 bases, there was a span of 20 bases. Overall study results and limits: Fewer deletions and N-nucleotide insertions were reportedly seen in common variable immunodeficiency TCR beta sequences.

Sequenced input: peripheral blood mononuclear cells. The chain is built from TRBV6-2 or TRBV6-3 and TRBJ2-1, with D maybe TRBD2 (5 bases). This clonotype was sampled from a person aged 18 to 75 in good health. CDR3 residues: CASSFDYALSDEQFF. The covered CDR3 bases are TGTGCCAGCAGCTTCGACTATGCCCTATCCGATGAG.